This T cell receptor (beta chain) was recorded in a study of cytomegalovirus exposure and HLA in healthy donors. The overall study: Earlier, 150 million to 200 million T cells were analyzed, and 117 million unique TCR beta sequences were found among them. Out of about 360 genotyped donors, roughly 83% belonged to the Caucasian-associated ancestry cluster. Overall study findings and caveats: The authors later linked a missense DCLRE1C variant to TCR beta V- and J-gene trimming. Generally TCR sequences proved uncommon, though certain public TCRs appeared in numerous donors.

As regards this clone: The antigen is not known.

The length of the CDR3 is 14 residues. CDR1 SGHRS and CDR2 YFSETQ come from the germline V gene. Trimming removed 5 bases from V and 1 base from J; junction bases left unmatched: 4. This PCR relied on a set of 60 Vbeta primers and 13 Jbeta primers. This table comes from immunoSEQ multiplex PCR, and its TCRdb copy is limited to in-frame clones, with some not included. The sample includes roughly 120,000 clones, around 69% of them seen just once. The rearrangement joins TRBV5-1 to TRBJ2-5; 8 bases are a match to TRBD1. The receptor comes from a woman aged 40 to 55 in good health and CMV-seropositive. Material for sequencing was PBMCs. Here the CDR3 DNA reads TGCGCCAGCAGACATACAGGGGGCCAAGAGACCCAGTACTTC. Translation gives CASRHTGGQETQYF.